This note documents a single T cell receptor beta chain sequence. Its antigen is unknown. The sample is drawn from a study of OX40 agonist ivuxolimab in advanced cancers. TCRdb's table, derived via immunoSEQ multiplex PCR, lists solely in-frame clones and lacks some. This table holds roughly 75,000 clones, roughly 84% found once. Whole-study results and caveats: CD8+ T cells (on average) carried more expanded clones than CD4+ T cells.

The V and J ends lost 1 base and 1 base respectively, with 10 bases between them. CDR1 and CDR2 from the germline V gene are SGHDN and FVKESK. The CDR3 consists of 15 residues. This chain connects TRBV14 to TRBJ1-1, with D possibly TRBD1 on 5 matching bases. The specimen was CD4+ or CD8+ T cells sorted from blood, collected in a trial of the OX40 agonist ivuxolimab. The receptor was isolated from an adult with an advanced solid tumor such as melanoma, head and neck, liver or kidney cancer. The CDR3 coding sequence is TGTGCCAGCAGCCAAGTAGGCAGGGAGAACACTGAAGCTTTCTTT. This translates into CASSQVGRENTEAFF. Supplemented by reference TRBV14 and TRBJ1-1, the full variable domain reads EAGVTQFPSHSVIEKGQTVTLRCDPISGHDNLYWYRRVMGKEIKFLLHFVKESKQDESGMPNNRFLAERTGGTYSTLKVQPAELEDSGVYFCASSQVGRENTEAFFGQGTRLTVV.